This is a list of T cell receptor beta chains from one sample in a study of resident and recirculating memory T cells in vitiligo. Profiled with immunoSEQ multiplex PCR; TCRdb holds only in-frame clones, not every one. Here the sample spans 70,000 to 95,000 clones, 92% being singletons. Sequenced material: blood. All receptors derive from a male donor with vitiligo. Each CDR3 is given with its conserved first and last residue. The order of the fields is V gene, CDR3 protein.

TRBV7-8 CASSLGGEDTEAFF
TRBV28 CAITGRRGLYGGYTF
TRBV7-2 CASSVTSGRAQNTGELFF
TRBV11-2 CASSSYLPNEQFF
TRBV7-9 CASSLDPGTGSNEKLFF
TRBV28 CASAIVQGTYGYTF
TRBV5-1 CASSPGEYLDTQYF
TRBV9 CASSVGGLLRETQYF
TRBV5-6 CASSLVGLASDTQYF
TRBV11-2 CASSSFGTTNTGELFF
TRBV5-6 CASSKTLAIYEQYF
TRBV5-1 CASSLYVRGTDEQYF
TRBV27 CASSSAGGVYNEQFF
TRBV19 CASNQGLAGRDEQFF
TRBV6-6 CASSPPGGNTEAFF
TRBV11-2 CASSSPRGPTANYGYTF
TRBV6-5 CASSYLGTGAHGYTF
TRBV18 CASSPAIQGPDTQYF
TRBV28 CASSSTGGAHYGYTF
TRBV6-5 CASSYYERYHTGELFF
TRBV7-9 CASSLGFGGSGANVLTF
TRBV27 CASSLLAGLGANEKLFF
TRBV30 CAWSRGLAEETQYF
TRBV7-9 CASSYSSANEQFF
TRBV6-5 CASSYSTGAGNTIYF
TRBV28 CASSPAGQGAEGSYNEQFF
TRBV2 CASMSSSSYNEQFF
TRBV4-3 CASSPRGGRGNTEAFF
TRBV2 CASSLGVPSGDEQFF
TRBV27 CASSFQPGGEGYNEQFF
TRBV20-1 CSAGSYNEQFF
TRBV30 CAWSGGSYEQYF
TRBV28 CASSFPLEGTQYF
TRBV19 CASSIAGLAGGPSYNEQFF
TRBV11-3 CASSLMEEGGTIYF
TRBV10-3 CAISGGPDTEAFF
TRBV7-2 CASSPTSGKYYEQFF
TRBV5-1 CASSLAGGAGATDTQYF
TRBV25-1 CASSFQGTNNEQFF
TRBV28 CASSLSAAQEQYF
TRBV7-9 CASSLGGPGNNEQFF
TRBV7-6 CASSPYYRNSEQFF
TRBV10-2 CASTTTGELFF
TRBV4-1 CASSQEPRDSSYGYTF
TRBV10-3 CAISEGGEHYGYTF
TRBV2 CASEGLDLHNEQFF